A single TCR beta chain is shown here with its context. The antigen is not known. PCR involved 60 Vbeta and 13 Jbeta primers. Clones were read by immunoSEQ multiplex PCR, and TCRdb kept only the in-frame ones, dropping some. The sample holds more than 80,000 clones; 64% are singletons and the top ten take roughly 3.2%. Germline CDR1 reads MNHNS; CDR2 reads SASEGT. Trimming shortened V by 2 bases and J by 3 bases, and 8 bases separated the two germline ends. The length of the CDR3 is 13 residues. The data were obtained in a study of cytomegalovirus exposure and HLA in healthy donors. In the study overall: Genotyping showed roughly 83% of fewer than 500 donors falling in the Caucasian-associated ancestry cluster.

Regarding the study as a whole: Earlier results showed most TCR beta V segments being productive about 87% or about 30% of the time. Across donors, sequencing depth was assumed by presence/absence analyses to be roughly uniform. Common viral pathogens (according to a later analysis) appeared linked to several of the most significant clusters.

Material for sequencing was PBMCs. The chain combines TRBV6-1 with TRBJ2-7; D gene uncertain. This receptor was identified in a man aged 55 to 70 in good health and CMV-seronegative. The CDR3: CASSEQTHYEQYF. Here the CDR3 DNA reads TGTGCCAGCAGTGAACAGACACACTACGAGCAGTACTTC.